Below are 26 T cell receptor beta chains sequenced from a single sample in a study of cytomegalovirus exposure and HLA in healthy donors. Primers included in the PCR were 60 Vbeta and 13 Jbeta primers. The protocol was immunoSEQ multiplex PCR, while the TCRdb copy is restricted to in-frame clones and leaves out a portion. Of 70,000 to 100,000 clones in the sample, around 80% were seen once. Sequencing input: PBMCs. These TCRs come from a man aged 18 to 30 in good health and CMV-seronegative.

The chain uses TRBV11-2 and TRBJ1-2; possible D gene TRBD1, 5 bases. V lost 5 bases to trimming and J lost 5 bases, with 18 bases between them. Germline CDR1 is SGHAT and CDR2 is FQNNGV. The CDR3 runs 15 residues. CDR3 sequence reads: CASSLALAGGYGYTF. The CDR3 DNA is TGTGCCAGCAGCCTCGCCCTCGCGGGGGGATATGGCTACACCTTC. Full variable domain (rest looked up from reference TRBV11-2 and TRBJ1-2): EAGVAQSPRYKIIEKRQSVAFWCNPISGHATLYWYQQILGQGPKLLIQFQNNGVVDDSQLPKDRFSAERLKGVDSTLKIQPAKLEDSAVYLCASSLALAGGYGYTFGSGTRLTVV.

The chain carries TRBV6-1 and TRBJ2-1; 8 positions match TRBD2. Germline CDR1 is MNHNS and CDR2 is SASEGT. The CDR3 length is 15 residues. The V and J ends lost 7 bases and 9 bases, in that order; junction bases with no gene match: 14. The DNA of the CDR3 is TGTGCCAGCAAAGTCCCGGGGGGGCATTCGGGTGAGCAGTTCTTC. Encoded protein: CASKVPGGHSGEQFF.

The chain is built from TRBV5-1 and TRBJ2-7; D is possibly TRBD1 (5 bases). The V gene lost 1 base and the J gene lost 1 base, with 9 bases spanning the gap. Germline CDR1 reads SGHRS; CDR2 reads YFSETQ. This CDR3 has 14 amino acids. This CDR3 is CASSLQTASYEQYF. CDR3 bases: TGCGCCAGCAGCTTGCAGACAGCTTCCTACGAGCAGTACTTC.

This sequence joins TRBV4-2 and TRBJ2-2; maybe TRBD2 (7 bases). Germline CDR1 is LGHNA and CDR2 is YNFKEQ. CDR3 size: 17 residues. V was trimmed by 0 bases and J by 2 bases, leaving 13 bases between them. The CDR3, as DNA: TGTGCCAGCAGCCAAGATGGGGGGGGCTTCAACACCGGGGAGCTGTTTTTT. Protein sequence: CASSQDGGGFNTGELFF.

This clone was seen a single time. V gene TRBV20-1 combines with J gene TRBJ2-7; TRBD1 aligns across 7 bases. With V trimmed by 4 bases and J by 6 bases, 3 bases remained unmatched. The CDR3 consists of 11 residues. The germline V gene has CDR1 DFQATT and CDR2 SNEGSKA (reference sequence). CDR3 nucleotide sequence: TGCAGTGCTAAGACAGGGTCCGAGCAGTACTTC. It codes for CSAKTGSEQYF.

This clone was detected only once. The chain joins TRBV5-4 to TRBJ2-7; 8 positions agree with TRBD2. Germline V CDR1 and CDR2: SGHNT, YYREEE (reference sequence). CDR3 size: 14 residues. The V gene end was trimmed by 3 bases and the J gene end by 2 bases; junction bases not matched to a gene: 4. The CDR3 coding sequence is TGTGCCAGCAGCTCAGCGGGGGAGACCTACGAGCAGTACTTC. Amino acid sequence: CASSSAGETYEQYF.

The rearrangement joins TRBV11-2 to TRBJ1-2, with 7 positions matching TRBD1. Germline V gives CDR1 SGHAT, CDR2 FQNNGV. The junction had 6 bases not matched to a gene; V was cut back by 4 bases and J by 7 bases. This CDR3 has 13 residues. The CDR3 nucleotides are TGTGCCAGCAGCTCGGGACAGTCGGGTGGCTACACCTTC. Translation: CASSSGQSGGYTF.

This clone appeared once. This rearrangement joins TRBV7-8 to TRBJ2-3, with 8 bases matching TRBD2. The CDR3 is made up of 14 amino acids. Germline trimming cut 3 bases from V and 7 bases from J; bases unmatched to any gene: 6. CDR1 SGHVS and CDR2 FQNEAQ come from the germline V gene. CDR3 in amino acids: CASSFRGGGYTQYF. CDR3 in DNA: TGTGCCAGCAGCTTCCGGGGGGGCGGTTATACGCAGTATTTT.

V usage is TRBV6-1 and J usage is TRBJ2-5; tentatively, D is TRBD2 (6 bases). The germline V gene encodes CDR1 MNHNS and CDR2 SASEGT. CDR3 length: 13 residues. Deletions cut 4 bases from V and 5 bases from J, with 11 bases between. The CDR3 bases are TGTGCCAGCAGTGGGGCGAGCGGGGAGACCCAGTACTTC. This gives the protein CASSGASGETQYF.

This clone was seen more than once but under ten times. The V call is TRBV7-9, the J call TRBJ1-4; D might be TRBD1 (5 bases). The CDR3 consists of 15 residues. V was pared by 3 bases and J by 3 bases, with 11 bases between. The germline V gene encodes CDR1 SEHNR and CDR2 FQNEAQ (reference sequence). CDR3 coding DNA: TGTGCCAGCAGCTTTATAGGGGAGGCTAATGAAAAACTGTTTTTT. As protein: CASSFIGEANEKLFF.

This clone was observed a handful of times. The V call is TRBV18, the J call TRBJ2-2; 7 nucleotides match TRBD1. The V gene's germline CDR1 is KGHSH and CDR2 LQKENI. V lost 3 bases to trimming and J lost 5 bases; unmatched junction nucleotides: 0. CDR3 length: 13 residues. The DNA of the CDR3 is TGTGCCAGCTCACCGACAGGGACCGGGGAGCTGTTTTTT. Amino acid sequence: CASSPTGTGELFF. Full variable domain (remainder filled in from reference TRBV18 and TRBJ2-2): NAGVMQNPRHLVRRRGQEARLRCSPMKGHSHVYWYRQLPEEGLKFMVYLQKENIIDESGMPKERFSAEFPKEGPSILRIQQVVRGDSAAYFCASSPTGTGELFFGEGSRLTVL.

This clone came up once. The chain carries TRBV11-2 and TRBJ1-1, with D perhaps matching TRBD1 (6 bases). V shed 5 bases and J shed 11 bases, with 12 bases lying between them. Germline V lookup: CDR1 SGHAT, CDR2 FQNNGV. This CDR3 region has 11 residues. CDR3 sequence (DNA): TGTGCCAGCAGCCCCGGGACAAGGGCTTTCTTT. It codes for CASSPGTRAFF. Full variable domain (rest looked up from reference TRBV11-2 and TRBJ1-1): EAGVAQSPRYKIIEKRQSVAFWCNPISGHATLYWYQQILGQGPKLLIQFQNNGVVDDSQLPKDRFSAERLKGVDSTLKIQPAKLEDSAVYLCASSPGTRAFFGQGTRLTVV.

This clone was counted a few times. The rearrangement links TRBV7-9 to TRBJ2-3; the D gene is possibly TRBD2 (5 bases). The CDR3 loop spans 14 amino acids. The germline gives CDR1 SEHNR, CDR2 FQNEAQ (reference sequence). Deletions cut 5 bases from V and 1 base from J, with 10 bases between. As DNA, the CDR3 is TGTGCCAGCAGCCGGGGAACGGGCACAGATACGCAGTATTTT. It encodes CASSRGTGTDTQYF.

The J gene is TRBJ1-2, the V gene TRBV19, with 11 bases aligning to TRBD1. Germline V gene lookup returns CDR1 LNHDA and CDR2 SQIVND (reference sequence). The CDR3 contains 15 residues. Unmatched junction bases numbered 5, after V lost 6 bases and J lost 2 bases. The DNA of the CDR3 is TGTGCCAGTAGGCTCGGACAGGGGGCAAACTATGGCTACACCTTC. This codes for CASRLGQGANYGYTF.

This clone was found a few times. The J gene is TRBJ1-1, the V gene TRBV7-9; 7 nucleotides align to TRBD1. With 5 bases clipped from V and 8 bases from J, the junction kept 5 bases outside the gene matches. Germline V gene lookup returns CDR1 SEHNR and CDR2 FQNEAQ (reference sequence). This CDR3 is 12 amino acids long. The CDR3 nucleotides are TGTGCCAGCAGCCTAGGGACAGCCGAAGCTTTCTTT. Translating it yields CASSLGTAEAFF. Complete variable domain (other parts from reference TRBV7-9 and TRBJ1-1): DTGVSQNPRHKITKRGQNVTFRCDPISEHNRLYWYRQTLGQGPEFLTYFQNEAQLEKSRLLSDRFSAERPKGSFSTLEIQRTEQGDSAMYLCASSLGTAEAFFGQGTRLTVV.

The chain joins TRBV11-1 to TRBJ2-5, with D perhaps TRBD2 (6 bases). Germline values: CDR1 SGHAT, CDR2 FQDESV (reference sequence). This CDR3 spans 15 amino acids. The V gene lost 5 bases and the J gene lost 0 bases, with 13 bases spanning the gap. Here the CDR3 reads CASSPGTQDQETQYF. CDR3 in DNA: TGTGCCAGCAGCCCAGGGACTCAAGACCAAGAGACCCAGTACTTC.

Here the CDR3 DNA reads TGTGCCAGCAGCTCGGACAGAAGGGCTTTCTTT. Its translation: CASSSDRRAFF. The chain joins TRBV7-8 to TRBJ1-1, with a weak D call TRBD1 (6 bases). V shed 4 bases and J shed 11 bases, with 11 bases lying between them. Per the germline V gene, CDR1 is SGHVS and CDR2 is FQNEAQ. The CDR3 runs to 11 residues.

The chain links TRBV2 to TRBJ2-7; a weak D match, TRBD2 (7 bases). Trimming removed 7 bases from V and 5 bases from J, with 15 bases in between. The CDR3 is 13 residues long. The germline gives CDR1 SNHLY, CDR2 FYNNEI. The CDR3 here is CASTEGGDNEQYF. For the CDR3, the DNA is TGTGCCAGCACCGAGGGAGGGGACAACGAGCAGTACTTC.

The V gene is TRBV5-6, the J gene TRBJ2-6; D is unclear. The ends were cut back, 1 base at V and 0 bases at J, with 8 bases in the middle. The CDR3 is 16 residues long. Germline V gene data show CDR1 as SGHDT and CDR2 as YYEEEE. In DNA, the CDR3 is TGTGCCAGCAGCTTGTGGCAGGCCTCTGGGGCCAACGTCCTGACTTTC. Its translation: CASSLWQASGANVLTF.

This chain joins TRBV5-1 and TRBJ1-2; tentative D call: TRBD1 (5 bases). The V end lost 0 bases, the J end lost 5 bases, and 17 bases lay between the germline ends. This CDR3 is 16 amino acids long. Germline CDR1 and CDR2: SGHRS and YFSETQ. The CDR3, as DNA: TGCGCCAGCAGCTTGGCCGGGGGTCTCCTGGAATATGGCTACACCTTC. Protein sequence: CASSLAGGLLEYGYTF.

The gene calls are TRBV6-5 and TRBJ1-1, with D possibly TRBD1 on 6 matching bases. Trimming took 7 bases from V and 4 from J, leaving 19 bases between them. The CDR3 extends over 15 amino acids. Germline CDR1 MNHEY, CDR2 SVGAGI. The CDR3 region has the DNA TGTGCCAGCATTTCTGGAGGGGGGGAAAGCACTGAAGCTTTCTTT. It is translated as CASISGGGESTEAFF.

The genes are TRBV4-1 and TRBJ1-5; no clear D. This CDR3 region has 12 residues. With 3 bases removed from V and 5 bases from J, the gap between germline ends came to 5 bases. Germline loops: CDR1 MGHRA, CDR2 YSYEKL. The CDR3 DNA sequence: TGCGCCAGCAGCCACCCAGATCAGCCCCAGCATTTT. It codes for CASSHPDQPQHF.

The genes are TRBV28 and TRBJ1-1, with D unresolved. V lost 6 bases to trimming and J lost 4 bases, with 15 bases between them. The CDR3 length is 14 residues. Germline CDR1 is MDHEN and CDR2 is SYDVKM. CDR3 DNA: TGTGCCAGCAGACTCACTGCCGCGGGCACTGAAGCTTTCTTT. Protein sequence: CASRLTAAGTEAFF.

The chain is built from TRBV9 and TRBJ2-5; 8 bases map to TRBD1. After removal of 4 bases from V and 4 bases from J, the junction contained 3 bases not matched to a gene. The germline CDR1 and CDR2 sequences are SGDLS and YYNGEE. The CDR3 totals 13 residues. The CDR3: CASSIRGRETQYF. Here the CDR3 DNA reads TGTGCCAGCAGCATCAGGGGGCGAGAGACCCAGTACTTC.

The chain links TRBV6-1 to TRBJ2-3, with D possibly TRBD2 on 7 matching bases. The CDR3 length is 15 residues. V dropped 7 bases and J dropped 4 bases, with 18 bases sitting between them. Germline V CDR1 and CDR2: MNHNS, SASEGT. The CDR3 DNA sequence: TGTGCCAGCACCCTTTGGGGGGGGGCTGCAGATACGCAGTATTTT. Protein: CASTLWGGAADTQYF.

The rearrangement uses TRBV30 and TRBJ2-3; D gene ambiguous. Trimming pared 1 base from V and 7 bases from J, leaving 6 bases between. Per germline, CDR1 GTSNPN and CDR2 SVGIG (reference sequence). This CDR3 comprises 11 residues. This CDR3 is CAWSGGHTQYF. CDR3 sequence (DNA): TGTGCCTGGAGTGGAGGCCATACGCAGTATTTT.